Listed below are T cell receptor beta chains from one sample, sequenced in a study of blood T cell repertoires in COVID-19. The table came from immunoSEQ multiplex PCR; TCRdb's copy has only in-frame clones and leaves some out. The sample gives 210,000 or so clones, roughly 80% of which show up once; around 4.6% is in the top ten. Sequencing was performed on PBMCs or T cells enriched from blood (not recorded which). All receptors derive from a woman between 50 and 59 years old who had been exposed to COVID-19. Both conserved end residues are part of each CDR3. Fields, in order: clone size, D gene, J gene, V gene, CDR3 protein, CDR3 DNA. D genes are given only for firm matches. Clone size, where shown, is once, few, many, or a class for clones that have expanded.

size: NA
D: NA
J: TRBJ1-5
V: TRBV5-4
CDR3: CASSLAGEKQPQHF
DNA: TGTGCCAGCAGCTTGGCGGGGGAGAAACAGCCCCAGCATTTT

size: NA
D: NA
J: TRBJ1-6
V: TRBV3-1/TRBV3-2
CDR3: CASSQEGRGSPLHF
DNA: TGTGCCAGCAGCCAAGAAGGGAGGGGTTCACCCCTCCACTTT

size: NA
D: NA
J: TRBJ1-4
V: TRBV25-1
CDR3: CASSESGAQHEKLFF
DNA: TGTGCCAGCAGTGAGAGTGGAGCCCAACATGAAAAACTGTTTTTT

size: NA
D: NA
J: TRBJ2-7
V: TRBV10-3
CDR3: CAISGRGGGEQYF
DNA: TGTGCCATCAGTGGACGAGGGGGTGGCGAGCAGTACTTC

size: NA
D: NA
J: TRBJ1-2
V: TRBV5-1
CDR3: CASSLGRGEYGYTF
DNA: TGCGCCAGCAGCTTGGGTAGGGGTGAATATGGCTACACCTTC

size: once
D: TRBD1
J: TRBJ1-1
V: TRBV5-1
CDR3: CASSSSGGELTEAFF
DNA: TGCGCCAGCAGCTCTTCAGGGGGCGAATTGACTGAAGCTTTCTTT

size: NA
D: TRBD1
J: TRBJ2-5
V: TRBV4-1
CDR3: CASSQGQGAWGETQYF
DNA: TGCGCCAGCAGCCAAGGACAGGGCGCATGGGGAGAGACCCAGTACTTC

size: NA
D: NA
J: TRBJ1-5
V: TRBV20-1
CDR3: CSASGGDSNQPQHF
DNA: TGCAGTGCTAGTGGGGGGGACTCCAATCAGCCCCAGCATTTT

size: NA
D: TRBD2
J: TRBJ2-7
V: TRBV19
CDR3: CASSSGRASVGEQYF
DNA: TGTGCCAGTAGTTCGGGGAGGGCGTCGGTGGGCGAGCAGTACTTC

size: NA
D: NA
J: TRBJ1-1
V: TRBV7-8
CDR3: CASSARRGVGSTEAFF
DNA: TGTGCCAGCAGCGCCCGCCGGGGGGTAGGAAGCACTGAAGCTTTCTTT

size: NA
D: NA
J: TRBJ2-3
V: TRBV10-3
CDR3: CAISPGGTDTQYF
DNA: TGTGCCATCAGCCCGGGGGGCACAGATACGCAGTATTTT

size: NA
D: NA
J: TRBJ2-1
V: TRBV7-2
CDR3: CASSSGWDNEQFF
DNA: TGTGCCAGCAGCTCCGGGTGGGACAATGAGCAGTTCTTC

size: NA
D: NA
J: TRBJ2-2
V: TRBV19
CDR3: CASSIGTANTGELFF
DNA: TGTGCCAGTAGTATCGGAACAGCTAACACCGGGGAGCTGTTTTTT

size: few
D: TRBD2
J: TRBJ2-7
V: TRBV20-1
CDR3: CSASLSGGIYEQYF
DNA: TGCAGTGCCAGTCTTAGCGGGGGGATCTACGAGCAGTACTTC

size: NA
D: TRBD2
J: TRBJ2-3
V: TRBV27
CDR3: CASSYTVLAGGGPDTQYF
DNA: TGTGCCAGCAGTTACACGGTCCTAGCGGGGGGGGGCCCAGATACGCAGTATTTT

size: NA
D: NA
J: TRBJ1-3
V: TRBV4-3
CDR3: CASSQDAGADTIYF
DNA: TGCGCCAGCAGCCAAGATGCAGGAGCGGACACCATATATTTT

size: NA
D: NA
J: TRBJ2-7
V: TRBV19
CDR3: CASTTKPGEKQYF
DNA: TGTGCCAGTACCACGAAGCCCGGGGAAAAGCAGTACTTC

size: few
D: TRBD2
J: TRBJ2-2
V: TRBV7-2
CDR3: CASSSRGGPDTGELFF
DNA: TGTGCCAGCAGCTCCCGGGGGGGGCCAGACACCGGGGAGCTGTTTTTT

size: once
D: TRBD1
J: TRBJ1-5
V: TRBV6-5
CDR3: CASSWDSSNQPQHF
DNA: TGTGCCAGCAGTTGGGACAGCAGCAATCAGCCCCAGCATTTT

size: NA
D: NA
J: TRBJ1-5
V: TRBV15
CDR3: CATSRYRTQNQPQHF
DNA: TGTGCCACCAGCAGATATCGGACACAAAATCAGCCCCAGCATTTT

size: NA
D: NA
J: TRBJ1-4
V: TRBV27
CDR3: CASSSRGSRDWNEKLFF
DNA: TGTGCCAGCAGTTCCCGAGGCTCCCGGGACTGGAATGAAAAACTGTTTTTT

size: few
D: NA
J: TRBJ2-7
V: TRBV19
CDR3: CASSIGGKNEQYF
DNA: TGTGCCAGTAGTATAGGAGGGAAGAACGAGCAGTACTTC

size: NA
D: NA
J: TRBJ1-4
V: TRBV11-2
CDR3: CASSPARGREKLFF
DNA: TGTGCCAGCAGCCCGGCCCGGGGGAGGGAAAAACTGTTTTTT

size: NA
D: TRBD1
J: TRBJ1-1
V: TRBV5-6
CDR3: CASSRMDRAGTEAFF
DNA: TGTGCCAGCAGCCGGATGGACAGGGCGGGCACTGAAGCTTTCTTT

size: NA
D: NA
J: TRBJ1-1
V: TRBV5-1
CDR3: CASSLIQLNTEAFF
DNA: TGCGCCAGCAGCTTGATACAGTTGAACACTGAAGCTTTCTTT

size: NA
D: TRBD2
J: TRBJ2-1
V: TRBV15
CDR3: CATSRRRRGGEQFF
DNA: TGTGCCACCAGCAGAAGGAGACGGGGGGGTGAGCAGTTCTTC

size: NA
D: TRBD2
J: TRBJ2-1
V: TRBV7-2
CDR3: CASSPRVAGAKDNEQFF
DNA: TGTGCCAGCAGCCCCCGGGTAGCGGGGGCTAAAGACAATGAGCAGTTCTTC

size: NA
D: NA
J: TRBJ1-1
V: TRBV18
CDR3: CASSPQGTEAFF
DNA: TGTGCCAGCTCACCCCAGGGCACTGAAGCTTTCTTT

size: NA
D: NA
J: TRBJ1-2
V: TRBV2
CDR3: CASSETSNYGYTF
DNA: TGTGCCAGCAGTGAAACTTCTAACTATGGCTACACCTTC

size: NA
D: TRBD1
J: TRBJ1-5
V: TRBV6-5
CDR3: CASSTGGLNQPQHF
DNA: TGTGCCAGCAGTACAGGGGGGCTGAATCAGCCCCAGCATTTT

size: NA
D: NA
J: TRBJ1-1
V: TRBV4-3
CDR3: CASSQEGSAGPVAEAFF
DNA: TGCGCCAGCAGCCAAGAGGGGTCGGCAGGGCCGGTCGCTGAAGCTTTCTTT

size: NA
D: NA
J: TRBJ1-2
V: TRBV19
CDR3: CASSPPGRDLYGYTF
DNA: TGTGCCAGTAGTCCCCCGGGCCGGGATTTGTATGGCTACACCTTC

size: NA
D: NA
J: TRBJ1-4
V: TRBV5-1
CDR3: CASSLGSRTTNEKLFF
DNA: TGCGCCAGCAGCTTGGGGTCGAGAACAACTAATGAAAAACTGTTTTTT

size: NA
D: NA
J: TRBJ1-2
V: TRBV16
CDR3: CASSRRQDSGYTF
DNA: TGTGCCAGCAGCCGGCGACAGGACTCCGGCTACACCTTC

size: NA
D: NA
J: TRBJ2-3
V: TRBV5-1
CDR3: CASSLDARDTDTQYF
DNA: TGCGCCAGCAGCTTGGATGCGCGGGACACAGATACGCAGTATTTT

size: NA
D: NA
J: TRBJ1-2
V: TRBV7-2
CDR3: CASSLSHAGEHGYTF
DNA: TGTGCCAGCAGCTTATCCCACGCGGGGGAGCACGGCTACACCTTC

size: NA
D: NA
J: TRBJ1-3
V: TRBV19
CDR3: CASMEHSGNTIYF
DNA: TGTGCCAGTATGGAGCACTCTGGAAACACCATATATTTT

size: NA
D: NA
J: TRBJ2-7
V: TRBV11-2
CDR3: CASSFPRGVGGEQYF
DNA: TGTGCCAGCAGCTTCCCCCGGGGAGTTGGGGGGGAGCAGTACTTC

size: NA
D: TRBD2
J: TRBJ2-5
V: TRBV27
CDR3: CASSFGGLAGETQYF
DNA: TGTGCCAGCAGTTTCGGTGGACTAGCGGGGGAGACCCAGTACTTC

size: few
D: TRBD1
J: TRBJ2-7
V: TRBV6-5
CDR3: CASRKTGDEQYF
DNA: TGTGCCAGCAGGAAGACAGGGGACGAGCAGTACTTC

size: NA
D: TRBD1
J: TRBJ2-7
V: TRBV18
CDR3: CASSLRQGVYEQYF
DNA: TGTGCCAGCTCACTTCGACAGGGGGTCTACGAGCAGTACTTC

size: NA
D: TRBD1
J: TRBJ2-1
V: TRBV2
CDR3: CASSEAGTGFDEQFF
DNA: TGTGCCAGCAGTGAAGCGGGGACAGGGTTTGATGAGCAGTTCTTC

size: once
D: NA
J: TRBJ1-5
V: TRBV5-5
CDR3: CASSLGAGRQPQHF
DNA: TGTGCCAGCAGCTTGGGGGCAGGGCGTCAGCCCCAGCATTTT

size: once
D: NA
J: TRBJ1-5
V: TRBV2
CDR3: CASSEWGPHQPQHF
DNA: TGTGCCAGCAGTGAATGGGGGCCCCATCAGCCCCAGCATTTT

size: NA
D: TRBD2
J: TRBJ2-5
V: TRBV6-5
CDR3: CASSYPRGETQYF
DNA: TGTGCCAGCAGTTACCCGCGGGGGGAGACCCAGTACTTC

size: NA
D: TRBD2
J: TRBJ2-1
V: TRBV19
CDR3: CASSATSGGPYNEQFF
DNA: TGTGCCAGTAGTGCGACTAGCGGGGGCCCCTACAATGAGCAGTTCTTC

size: NA
D: TRBD1
J: TRBJ1-4
V: TRBV27
CDR3: CASSLTYRGKGEKLFF
DNA: TGTGCCAGCAGTTTAACGTACAGGGGGAAGGGTGAAAAACTGTTTTTT

size: NA
D: TRBD1
J: TRBJ2-3
V: TRBV5-1
CDR3: CASSPDRGGTDTQYF
DNA: TGCGCCAGCAGCCCGGACAGGGGAGGCACAGATACGCAGTATTTT

size: NA
D: NA
J: TRBJ1-2
V: TRBV10-3
CDR3: CAISGSGSEGYGYTF
DNA: TGTGCCATCAGTGGGTCGGGGTCCGAGGGCTATGGCTACACCTTC

size: NA
D: TRBD2
J: TRBJ2-2
V: TRBV3-1/TRBV3-2
CDR3: CASSRDYSNTGELFF
DNA: TGTGCCAGCAGCCGGGACTACTCGAACACCGGGGAGCTGTTTTTT

size: NA
D: NA
J: TRBJ1-5
V: TRBV4-1
CDR3: CASSQDSGNQPQHF
DNA: TGCGCCAGCAGCCAAGACAGCGGCAATCAGCCCCAGCATTTT